These 23 T cell receptor beta chains came from one sample sequenced in a study of cytomegalovirus exposure and HLA in healthy donors. Assay: immunoSEQ multiplex PCR; the TCRdb copy retains only in-frame clones and omits some. Here the sample spans roughly 330,000 clones, roughly 90% being singletons. The sequenced material came from PBMCs. The receptors were sampled from a young woman in good health and CMV-seropositive.

The count of this clone is one. The chain combines TRBV30 with TRBJ2-7; D may be TRBD2 (5 bases). Germline CDR1 GTSNPN, CDR2 SVGIG (reference sequence). Trimming removed 1 base from V and 7 bases from J, with 8 bases in between. This CDR3 is built from 11 residues. Here the CDR3 DNA reads TGTGCCTGGAGTGCGAGGGAAGAGCAGTACTTC. Protein: CAWSAREEQYF.

The chain employs TRBV7-6 and TRBJ2-7; D gene ambiguous. V was shortened by 5 bases and J by 2 bases, with 10 bases between the two germline ends. The CDR3 has 13 residues. Germline-derived CDR1 and CDR2 are SGHVS and FNYEAQ. This CDR3 reads CASSLSPPYEQYF. The CDR3 DNA follows: TGTGCCAGCAGCCTTTCACCCCCCTACGAGCAGTACTTC. Drawing the rest from reference TRBV7-6 and TRBJ2-7, the complete variable domain is GAGVSQSPRYKVTKRGQDVALRCDPISGHVSLYWYRQALGQGPEFLTYFNYEAQQDKSGLPNDRFSAERPEGSISTLTIQRTEQRDSAMYRCASSLSPPYEQYFGPGTRLTVT.

J is TRBJ2-1 and V is TRBV7-3; TRBD2 agrees at 10 bases. The V and J ends lost 5 bases and 7 bases, in that order; junction bases with no gene match: 5. The CDR3 contains 14 residues. Germline CDR1 and CDR2: SGHTA and FQGTGA. The CDR3 loop is CASSPSGSRNEQFF. CDR3 nucleotides: TGTGCCAGCAGCCCTAGCGGGAGTAGAAATGAGCAGTTCTTC.

V and J are TRBV7-2 and TRBJ2-7; D is undetermined. The CDR3 contains 11 residues. Trimming removed 1 base at V and 6 bases at J, with 4 bases between. Germline CDR1 and CDR2: SGHTA and FQGNSA. For the CDR3, the DNA is TGTGCCAGCAGCTTAGGGGCCGAGCAGTACTTC. Protein product: CASSLGAEQYF.

This clone came up once. The J gene is TRBJ2-2, the V gene TRBV29-1; 9 bases agree with TRBD1. The CDR3 is made up of 19 amino acids. V gave up 3 bases and J gave up 6 bases; unmatched junction bases: 20. CDR1 is SQVTM and CDR2 is ANQGSEA in the germline V gene. CDR3: CSVEGTGSTGVFVAGELFF. The CDR3 DNA reads as TGCAGCGTTGAGGGGACAGGGAGTACGGGAGTGTTCGTCGCCGGGGAGCTGTTTTTT.

The J gene is TRBJ2-2, the V gene TRBV28, with TRBD2 as a possible D gene (6 bases). Trimming removed 3 bases from V and 0 bases from J, with 14 bases in between. There are 17 residues in the CDR3. CDR1 is MDHEN, CDR2 SYDVKM, per germline. The CDR3 DNA is TGTGCCAGCAGTTTTAATTCCGGGAGCACGAACACCGGGGAGCTGTTTTTT. Translated, it gives CASSFNSGSTNTGELFF.

The chain is built from TRBV15 and TRBJ1-1; D is uncertain. V lost 0 bases, J lost 2 bases, and 13 bases lay in between. Germline V lookup: CDR1 LNHNV, CDR2 YYDKDF (reference sequence). CDR3 length: 16 amino acids. CDR3 nucleotide sequence: TGTGCCACCAGCAGAGATATACCGGGTTTCAACACTGAAGCTTTCTTT. Its translation is CATSRDIPGFNTEAFF.

The rearrangement uses TRBV28 and TRBJ1-4; D gene uncertain. Germline lookup yields CDR1 MDHEN and CDR2 SYDVKM. The CDR3 covers 13 residues. Trimming shortened V by 10 bases and J by 0 bases, and 9 bases separated the two germline ends. The DNA for the CDR3 is TGTGCCACCCAGAGGGCAACTAATGAAAAACTGTTTTTT. Translation gives CATQRATNEKLFF. Drawing the rest from reference TRBV28 and TRBJ1-4, the complete variable domain is DVKVTQSSRYLVKRTGEKVFLECVQDMDHENMFWYRQDPGLGLRLIYFSYDVKMKEKGDIPEGYSVSREKKERFSLILESASTNQTSMYLCATQRATNEKLFFGSGTQLSVL.

This chain links TRBV15 with TRBJ2-3, with D tentatively TRBD1 (5 bases). This CDR3 has 16 residues. Trimming took off 3 bases at V and 1 base at J, with 14 bases between the two ends. Germline lookup yields CDR1 LNHNV and CDR2 YYDKDF (reference sequence). The CDR3 nucleotides are TGTGCCACCAGCAGCTACGCCACAGGACGCACAGATACGCAGTATTTT. It yields the protein CATSSYATGRTDTQYF.

V gene TRBV5-1 combines with J gene TRBJ2-3; TRBD1 agrees at 10 bases. CDR3 size: 14 residues. With V trimmed by 8 bases and J by 3 bases, 6 bases remained unmatched. Germline lookup yields CDR1 SGHRS and CDR2 YFSETQ. The CDR3, as DNA: TGCGCCAGTCGGGACAGGGGCCCAACAGATACGCAGTATTTT. Protein product: CASRDRGPTDTQYF.

V is TRBV9 and J is TRBJ2-3; 11 nucleotides match TRBD2. The CDR3 contains 17 residues. Germline values: CDR1 SGDLS, CDR2 YYNGEE. V gave up 3 bases and J gave up 4 bases; unmatched junction bases: 10. The CDR3 here is CASSALNSGGAADTQYF. In DNA, the CDR3 is TGTGCCAGCAGCGCACTTAATAGCGGGGGGGCGGCAGATACGCAGTATTTT.

The J gene is TRBJ1-1, the V gene TRBV9; TRBD1 agrees at 7 bases. J was trimmed by 5 bases and V by 5 bases; bases with no gene match: 12. The V gene's germline CDR1 is SGDLS and CDR2 YYNGEE. The CDR3 extends over 15 amino acids. CDR3 loop: CASSEVGGLRTEAFF. The CDR3 DNA follows: TGTGCCAGCAGTGAGGTAGGGGGCTTGCGAACTGAAGCTTTCTTT.

The chain links TRBV5-5 to TRBJ2-7, with 9 positions matching TRBD1. Germline loops: CDR1 SGHKS, CDR2 YYEKEE (reference sequence). Trimming removed 5 bases from V and 5 bases from J; junction bases left unmatched: 8. The CDR3 has 14 residues. CDR3 sequence (DNA): TGTGCCAGCAGGCCTCTACAGGGGGCCCACGAGCAGTACTTC. It translates to CASRPLQGAHEQYF.

This sequence joins TRBV19 and TRBJ2-3; a weak D match, TRBD1 (6 bases). V lost 4 bases and J 3 bases, leaving 11 bases between the germline ends. Germline values: CDR1 LNHDA, CDR2 SQIVND (reference sequence). The CDR3 is made up of 14 amino acids. The CDR3 loop reads CASSRGQGTDTQYF. CDR3 sequence (DNA): TGTGCCAGTAGTAGAGGGCAGGGGACAGATACGCAGTATTTT. Complete variable domain (other parts from reference TRBV19 and TRBJ2-3): DGGITQSPKYLFRKEGQNVTLSCEQNLNHDAMYWYRQDPGQGLRLIYYSQIVNDFQKGDIAEGYSVSREKKESFPLTVTSAQKNPTAFYLCASSRGQGTDTQYFGPGTRLTVL.

This clone was detected once. This chain connects TRBV28 to TRBJ2-7; maybe TRBD2 (6 bases). The CDR3 has 12 residues. The V end was cut by 8 bases, the J end by 3 bases, with 11 bases between. Germline assignment: CDR1 MDHEN and CDR2 SYDVKM. The CDR3 protein is CASARDFYEQYF. CDR3 coding DNA: TGTGCCAGCGCGAGGGACTTCTACGAGCAGTACTTC.

This chain connects TRBV19 to TRBJ2-7, with 8 nucleotides matching TRBD2. This CDR3 has 14 amino acids. The V and J ends lost 10 bases and 3 bases, in that order; junction bases with no gene match: 11. In germline, CDR1 is LNHDA, CDR2 SQIVND (reference sequence). The CDR3 loop reads CATAPTGGIYEQYF. The CDR3 DNA is TGTGCCACCGCCCCAACGGGGGGGATCTACGAGCAGTACTTC.

The rearrangement uses TRBV28 and TRBJ2-2; D gene unclear. V gave up 3 bases and J gave up 2 bases, with 10 bases separating them. This CDR3 has 15 amino acids. CDR1 is MDHEN and CDR2 is SYDVKM in the germline V gene. The CDR3 loop is CASSLRTTNTGELFF. In nucleotides, the CDR3 is TGTGCCAGCAGTTTGAGAACAACCAACACCGGGGAGCTGTTTTTT.

The CDR3 sequence: CASRVAREDGYTF. CDR3 coding DNA: TGTGCCAGCAGAGTCGCCAGGGAAGATGGCTACACCTTC. The chain recombines TRBV7-9 with TRBJ1-2, with a possible D match to TRBD1 (5 bases). V shed 6 bases and J shed 6 bases, with 14 bases lying between them. Per the germline V gene, CDR1 is SEHNR and CDR2 is FQNEAQ (reference sequence). There are 13 residues in the CDR3. Variable domain in full (rest from reference TRBV7-9 and TRBJ1-2): DTGVSQNPRHKITKRGQNVTFRCDPISEHNRLYWYRQTLGQGPEFLTYFQNEAQLEKSRLLSDRFSAERPKGSFSTLEIQRTEQGDSAMYLCASRVAREDGYTFGSGTRLTVV.

This clone was counted once. The chain has TRBV5-1 and TRBJ1-1, with TRBD1 as a possible D gene (5 bases). This CDR3 comprises 14 residues. V was trimmed by 0 bases and J by 3 bases, leaving 9 bases between them. Germline assignment: CDR1 SGHRS and CDR2 YFSETQ. The CDR3: CASSLGGVDTEAFF. Here the CDR3 DNA reads TGCGCCAGCAGCTTGGGAGGGGTTGACACTGAAGCTTTCTTT.

This chain joins TRBV6-1 and TRBJ1-2; a possible D gene is TRBD1 (5 bases). Trimming pared 8 bases from V and 3 bases from J, leaving 16 bases between. From germline, CDR1 is MNHNS and CDR2 SASEGT. The CDR3 totals 14 residues. The CDR3 reads CASGSGWGDYGYTF. The DNA of the CDR3 is TGTGCCAGCGGATCAGGGTGGGGGGACTATGGCTACACCTTC.

This rearrangement joins TRBV19 to TRBJ2-3, with D possibly called TRBD1 or TRBD2 (5 bases each). The germline gives CDR1 LNHDA, CDR2 SQIVND (reference sequence). The CDR3 extends over 15 amino acids. V was trimmed by 3 bases and J by 5 bases, leaving 15 bases between them. This CDR3 reads CASSINPGPQDTQYF. DNA of the CDR3: TGTGCCAGTAGTATTAACCCGGGACCCCAAGATACGCAGTATTTT.

V usage is TRBV30 and J usage is TRBJ2-1; TRBD1 aligns across 7 bases. CDR1 and CDR2 from the germline V gene are GTSNPN and SVGIG (reference sequence). The CDR3 has 12 residues. After removal of 1 base from V and 7 bases from J, the junction contained 1 base not matched to a gene. CDR3 DNA sequence: TGTGCCTGGAGTGAACAGGGGAATGAGCAGTTCTTC. Protein: CAWSEQGNEQFF.

The chain links TRBV9 to TRBJ2-6; 7 positions match TRBD2. Germline CDR1 and CDR2: SGDLS and YYNGEE. The CDR3 covers 19 residues. Losses at the gene ends were 2 bases for V and 2 bases for J; bases not matched to a gene: 13. DNA of the CDR3: TGTGCCAGCAGCGTTATGGCTAGCGGAGAGGCACCTGGGGCCAACGTCCTGACTTTC. Translation: CASSVMASGEAPGANVLTF.